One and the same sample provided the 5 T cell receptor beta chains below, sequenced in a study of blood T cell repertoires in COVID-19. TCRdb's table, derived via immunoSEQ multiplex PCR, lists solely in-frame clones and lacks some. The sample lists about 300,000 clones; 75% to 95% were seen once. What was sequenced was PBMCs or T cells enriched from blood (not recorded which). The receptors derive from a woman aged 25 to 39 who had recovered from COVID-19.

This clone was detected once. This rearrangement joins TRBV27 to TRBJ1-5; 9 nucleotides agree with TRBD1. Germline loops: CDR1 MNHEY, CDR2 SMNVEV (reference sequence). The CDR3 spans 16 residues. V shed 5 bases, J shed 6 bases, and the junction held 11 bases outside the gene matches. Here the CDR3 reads CASSLRQGGVGQPQHF. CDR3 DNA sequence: TGTGCCAGCAGTCTCCGACAGGGGGGTGTAGGTCAGCCCCAGCATTTT.

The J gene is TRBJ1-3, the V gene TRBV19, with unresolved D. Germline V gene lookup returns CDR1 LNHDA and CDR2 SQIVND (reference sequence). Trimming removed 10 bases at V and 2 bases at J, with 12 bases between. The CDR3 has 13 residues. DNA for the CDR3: TGTGCCACTCCTCCGAGGGCTGGAAACACCATATATTTT. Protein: CATPPRAGNTIYF.

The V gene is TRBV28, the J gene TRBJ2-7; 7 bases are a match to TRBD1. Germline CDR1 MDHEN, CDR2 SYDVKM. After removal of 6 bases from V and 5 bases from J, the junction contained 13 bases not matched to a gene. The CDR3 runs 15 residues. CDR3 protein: CASSQPPAGGHEQYF. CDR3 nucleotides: TGTGCCAGCAGCCAACCCCCGGCAGGGGGTCACGAGCAGTACTTC.

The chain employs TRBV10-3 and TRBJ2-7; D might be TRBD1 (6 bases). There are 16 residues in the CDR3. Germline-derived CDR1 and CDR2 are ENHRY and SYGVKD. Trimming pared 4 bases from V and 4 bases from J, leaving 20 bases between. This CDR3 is CAISGWRTDEGYEQYF. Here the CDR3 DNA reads TGTGCCATCAGTGGCTGGAGGACAGACGAGGGGTACGAGCAGTACTTC.

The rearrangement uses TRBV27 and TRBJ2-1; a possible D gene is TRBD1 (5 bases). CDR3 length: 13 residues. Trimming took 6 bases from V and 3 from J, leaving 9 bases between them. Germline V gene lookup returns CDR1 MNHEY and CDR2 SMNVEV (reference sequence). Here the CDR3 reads CASSRQNYNEQFF. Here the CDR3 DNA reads TGTGCCAGCAGCCGACAGAACTACAATGAGCAGTTCTTC.